What follows are 19 T cell receptor beta chains derived from one specimen sequenced in a study of CD4 T cells in relation to SARS-CoV-2 and coronaviruses. The antigens these receptors bind are not known. TCRdb's table, derived via immunoSEQ multiplex PCR, lists solely in-frame clones and lacks some. This sample yields about 40,000 clones, of which approximately 83% are seen a single time; approximately 7% belongs to the top ten. What was sequenced was naive CD4+ T cells from PBMCs, cultured in vitro. Documented subset: naive CD4+ T cells isolated by negative enrichment. Receptor source: an adult with COVID-19.

This chain connects TRBV7-9 to TRBJ2-2, with TRBD2 matching over 7 bases. Germline-derived CDR1 and CDR2 are SEHNR and FQNEAQ (reference sequence). The CDR3 has 15 residues. Germline trimming cut 5 bases from V and 4 bases from J; bases unmatched to any gene: 7. The CDR3 nucleotides read TGTGCCAGCAGCCCCTGGGACTACCCCACCGGGGAGCTGTTTTTT. It yields the protein CASSPWDYPTGELFF. Full variable domain (remainder filled in from reference TRBV7-9 and TRBJ2-2): DTGVSQNPRHKITKRGQNVTFRCDPISEHNRLYWYRQTLGQGPEFLTYFQNEAQLEKSRLLSDRFSAERPKGSFSTLEIQRTEQGDSAMYLCASSPWDYPTGELFFGEGSRLTVL.

This clone has more than one count but fewer than ten. The rearrangement links TRBV19 to TRBJ2-2; 14 bases line up with TRBD2. This CDR3 contains 14 residues. Germline V gives CDR1 LNHDA, CDR2 SQIVND (reference sequence). V lost 8 bases and J lost 7; bases outside the gene matches: 3. The CDR3, as DNA: TGTGCCAGTGGGACTAGCGGGAGTAACGGGGAGCTGTTTTTT. It yields the protein CASGTSGSNGELFF.

J is TRBJ2-1 and V is TRBV13; 7 nucleotides line up with TRBD2. This CDR3 region has 16 residues. CDR1 PRHDT and CDR2 FYEKMQ come from the germline V gene (reference sequence). V dropped 3 bases and J dropped 9; count of bases not matched to a gene: 14. The CDR3 is CASSLDWTSFLSEQFF. CDR3 nucleotide sequence: TGTGCCAGCAGCTTGGACTGGACTAGTTTCCTCAGTGAGCAGTTCTTC.

The CDR3 DNA reads as TGTGCCAGCAGCTTAGAGGGAGGGCCACAGTACTTC. Protein product: CASSLEGGPQYF. The chain recombines TRBV7-3 with TRBJ2-4, with 7 bases fitting TRBD2. V lost 2 bases to trimming and J lost 13 bases; unmatched junction nucleotides: 5. CDR1 is SGHTA, CDR2 FQGTGA, per germline. CDR3 size: 12 residues.

The V call is TRBV6-6, the J call TRBJ2-2, with 11 bases matching TRBD1. The V gene end was trimmed by 2 bases and the J gene end by 3 bases; junction bases not matched to a gene: 2. Germline loops: CDR1 MNHNY, CDR2 SVGAGI (reference sequence). The CDR3 extends over 16 amino acids. CDR3 residues: CASSYGTGGDTGELFF. The DNA of the CDR3 is TGTGCCAGCAGTTACGGGACAGGGGGGGACACCGGGGAGCTGTTTTTT.

The gene calls are TRBV6-6 and TRBJ2-2; weak D call: TRBD2 (5 bases). The V end was cut by 2 bases, the J end by 4 bases, with 14 bases between. Looked up from germline, CDR1 is MNHNY and CDR2 is SVGAGI (reference sequence). The CDR3 is 16 residues long. In DNA form, the CDR3 reads TGTGCCAGCAGTTACGGCGTCTTGGCGGGCACCGGGGAGCTGTTTTTT. Amino acids: CASSYGVLAGTGELFF.

The chain combines TRBV11-2 with TRBJ2-1; D gene ambiguous. The V end was cut by 8 bases, the J end by 6 bases, with 8 bases between. CDR3 length equals 11 residues. Germline CDR1 reads SGHAT; CDR2 reads FQNNGV. For the CDR3, the DNA is TGTGCCAGCGGACCCGGCAATGAGCAGTTCTTC. This gives the protein CASGPGNEQFF.

The V and J genes are TRBV7-9 and TRBJ2-7; TRBD1 matches 7 bases. V lost 1 base to trimming and J lost 3 bases; unmatched junction nucleotides: 3. CDR3 length equals 14 residues. Per germline, CDR1 SEHNR and CDR2 FQNEAQ (reference sequence). CDR3 in amino acids: CASSLEGGGYEQYF. The CDR3 region has the DNA TGTGCCAGCAGCTTAGAAGGGGGCGGCTACGAGCAGTACTTC.

J is TRBJ1-3 and V is TRBV24-1; D perhaps matches TRBD1 (5 bases). The CDR3 is made up of 15 amino acids. V lost 3 bases and J lost 1, with 9 bases in between. CDR1 is KGHDR, CDR2 SFDVKD, per germline. CDR3 bases: TGTGCCACCAGTGATCCCAGGGCGTCTGGAAACACCATATATTTT. It codes for CATSDPRASGNTIYF.

This rearrangement joins TRBV5-1 to TRBJ2-5; TRBD2 matches at 12 bases. V lost 5 bases, J lost 5 bases, and 7 bases stayed unmatched. The CDR3 is 15 residues long. Germline V lookup: CDR1 SGHRS, CDR2 YFSETQ. CDR3 protein: CASRLAGGFEETQYF. DNA for the CDR3: TGCGCCAGCAGGCTAGCGGGAGGGTTTGAGGAGACCCAGTACTTC.

V is TRBV27 and J is TRBJ1-1; D is undetermined. Germline lookup yields CDR1 MNHEY and CDR2 SMNVEV (reference sequence). Trimming removed 1 base at V and 3 bases at J, with 12 bases between. This CDR3 is built from 15 residues. CDR3 loop: CASSLWLPGDTEAFF. The CDR3 region has the DNA TGTGCCAGCAGTTTATGGTTACCGGGTGACACTGAAGCTTTCTTT.

This chain joins TRBV18 and TRBJ2-2; D is uncertain. Trimming cost V 4 bases and J 1 base, with 4 bases left between them. The length of the CDR3 is 13 residues. CDR1 and CDR2 (germline): KGHSH, LQKENI. This chain's CDR3 is CASSQGNTGELFF. The CDR3 nucleotides read TGTGCCAGCTCACAGGGGAACACCGGGGAGCTGTTTTTT. Filled out from reference TRBV18 and TRBJ2-2, the complete variable domain reads NAGVMQNPRHLVRRRGQEARLRCSPMKGHSHVYWYRQLPEEGLKFMVYLQKENIIDESGMPKERFSAEFPKEGPSILRIQQVVRGDSAAYFCASSQGNTGELFFGEGSRLTVL.

V usage is TRBV11-2 and J usage is TRBJ2-1; D call uncertain. The V gene's germline CDR1 is SGHAT and CDR2 FQNNGV. The CDR3 runs 15 residues. Trimming took off 5 bases at V and 0 bases at J, with 11 bases between the two ends. CDR3 coding DNA: TGTGCCAGCAGCAAGGGTGGCAGCTCCTACAATGAGCAGTTCTTC. This sequence encodes CASSKGGSSYNEQFF.

The chain uses TRBV28 and TRBJ2-7, with 10 bases that match TRBD1. The CDR3 consists of 13 residues. Germline CDR1 and CDR2: MDHEN and SYDVKM. V lost 5 bases, J lost 5 bases, and 3 bases stayed unmatched. The CDR3 loop is CASSGDRGHEQYF. CDR3 coding DNA: TGTGCCAGCAGTGGGGACAGGGGCCACGAGCAGTACTTC.

The chain recombines TRBV9 with TRBJ1-2; 10 bases align to TRBD1. Germline trimming cut 1 base from V and 6 bases from J; bases unmatched to any gene: 12. Germline V CDR1 and CDR2: SGDLS, YYNGEE. This CDR3 is built from 17 residues. The CDR3, as DNA: TGTGCCAGCAGCGTAACTGGGACAGGGGTGTCTAAGAATGGCTACACCTTC. Translated: CASSVTGTGVSKNGYTF.

The gene calls are TRBV29-1 and TRBJ1-2; D ambiguous. Germline lookup yields CDR1 SQVTM and CDR2 ANQGSEA. Between the trimmed V and J ends, which lost 3 bases and 1 base, there was a span of 6 bases. The CDR3 has 12 residues. The CDR3 loop reads CSVDRVNYGYTF. CDR3 DNA: TGCAGCGTTGATCGGGTTAACTATGGCTACACCTTC.

This clone was observed once. The V call is TRBV24-1, the J call TRBJ2-1, with 8 nucleotides matching TRBD1. The J segment lost 1 base and the V segment lost 3 bases, leaving 4 bases of the junction unmatched. Germline CDR1 KGHDR, CDR2 SFDVKD. This CDR3 region has 16 residues. The DNA for the CDR3 is TGTGCCACCAGTGATACCGACAGGGGATCCTACAATGAGCAGTTCTTC. The encoded protein is CATSDTDRGSYNEQFF.

CDR3 nucleotide sequence: TGTGCCAGCGGGGCAGGCTACACCGGGGAGCTGTTTTTT. It translates to CASGAGYTGELFF. The chain couples TRBV2 to TRBJ2-2; D perhaps matches TRBD1 (5 bases). Trimming cost V 8 bases and J 3 bases, with 10 bases left between them. The germline gives CDR1 SNHLY, CDR2 FYNNEI. This CDR3 region has 13 residues.

There are a few counts of this clone. The chain uses TRBV7-9 and TRBJ2-2, with 8 bases lining up with TRBD1. Germline-derived CDR1 and CDR2 are SEHNR and FQNEAQ (reference sequence). J was trimmed by 5 bases and V by 4 bases; bases with no gene match: 12. There are 17 residues in the CDR3. This CDR3 is CASSSIGTGGFTGELFF. CDR3 in DNA: TGTGCCAGCAGCTCGATCGGGACAGGCGGTTTTACCGGGGAGCTGTTTTTT.